This TCR beta chain was captured by sequencing in a study of cytomegalovirus exposure and HLA in healthy donors. Study-wide background: As an earlier analysis found, roughly 180 million T cells yielded some 120 million unique TCR beta sequences.

V lost 5 bases, J lost 9 bases, and 14 bases lay in between. Germline V gene data show CDR1 as KGHSH and CDR2 as LQKENI. This CDR3 has 13 residues. Study-wide points: Accurate prediction of HLA-A and HLA-B alleles (for most subjects) was reportedly achieved from TCR beta sequences. Further analysis, carried out later, found HLA-associated TCR beta chains more clonally expanded than equally common other chains.

Details on this clone: Its matching antigen is unknown.

Vbeta (60) and Jbeta (13) primers were used in the PCR. Repertoires were generated with immunoSEQ multiplex PCR, while TCRdb's copy carries only in-frame clones and drops some. Among some 150,000 clones listed, approximately 77% were seen once. Sequencing was done on a sample of PBMCs. The J gene is TRBJ2-1, the V gene TRBV18; D might be TRBD2 (6 bases). This clonotype originated in a woman between 45 and 60 years old in good health and CMV-seronegative. CDR3 residues: CASSRLESTEQFF. The CDR3 nucleotides are TGTGCCAGCTCAAGACTAGAGTCTACTGAGCAGTTCTTC.